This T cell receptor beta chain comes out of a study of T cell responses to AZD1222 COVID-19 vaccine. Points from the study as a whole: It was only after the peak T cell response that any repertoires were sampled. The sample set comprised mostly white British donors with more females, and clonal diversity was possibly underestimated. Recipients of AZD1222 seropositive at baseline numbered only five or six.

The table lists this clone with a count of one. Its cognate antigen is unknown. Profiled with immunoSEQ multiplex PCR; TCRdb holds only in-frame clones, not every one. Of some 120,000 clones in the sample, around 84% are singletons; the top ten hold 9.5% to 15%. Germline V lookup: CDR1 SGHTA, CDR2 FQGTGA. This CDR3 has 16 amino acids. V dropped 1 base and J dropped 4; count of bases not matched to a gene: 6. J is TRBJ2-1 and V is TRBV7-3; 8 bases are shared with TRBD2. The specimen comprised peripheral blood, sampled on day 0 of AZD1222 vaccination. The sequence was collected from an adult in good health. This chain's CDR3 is CASSLIAGGLYNEQFF. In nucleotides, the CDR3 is TGTGCCAGCAGCTTAATTGCGGGAGGCTTATACAATGAGCAGTTCTTC.